This TCR beta chain comes out of a study of blood T cell repertoires in COVID-19. Study in general: Spain, Italy and the United States supplied samples that represented acute and convalescent COVID-19. From T cells, B-cell-depleted T cells, or PBMCs came the material, which was cDNA or gDNA.

In the authors' methods: Nucleated cell number was recorded as an estimate derived from reference gene primer amplification. Measured with immunoSEQ multiplex PCR; TCRdb has only the in-frame clones, and not every one. That table supplies the V and J calls and clone size; D and trimming were determined from the DNA. The sample records about 26,000 clones, 82% being singletons. Germline V CDR1 and CDR2: LGHDT, YNNKEL (reference sequence). The V segment lost 1 base and the J segment 2 bases; nucleotides outside the gene matches: 2. This CDR3 has 14 amino acids. The TCR was taken from a human donor in a cohort sampled during active COVID-19. This chain links TRBV3-1 (or the pseudogene TRBV3-2) with TRBJ2-7; the match to TRBD1 covers 7 bases. The sequenced sample consisted of peripheral blood. CDR3 bases: TGTGCCAGCAGCCAAGTCGGGACAGCCTACGAGCAGTACTTC. The encoded protein is CASSQVGTAYEQYF.